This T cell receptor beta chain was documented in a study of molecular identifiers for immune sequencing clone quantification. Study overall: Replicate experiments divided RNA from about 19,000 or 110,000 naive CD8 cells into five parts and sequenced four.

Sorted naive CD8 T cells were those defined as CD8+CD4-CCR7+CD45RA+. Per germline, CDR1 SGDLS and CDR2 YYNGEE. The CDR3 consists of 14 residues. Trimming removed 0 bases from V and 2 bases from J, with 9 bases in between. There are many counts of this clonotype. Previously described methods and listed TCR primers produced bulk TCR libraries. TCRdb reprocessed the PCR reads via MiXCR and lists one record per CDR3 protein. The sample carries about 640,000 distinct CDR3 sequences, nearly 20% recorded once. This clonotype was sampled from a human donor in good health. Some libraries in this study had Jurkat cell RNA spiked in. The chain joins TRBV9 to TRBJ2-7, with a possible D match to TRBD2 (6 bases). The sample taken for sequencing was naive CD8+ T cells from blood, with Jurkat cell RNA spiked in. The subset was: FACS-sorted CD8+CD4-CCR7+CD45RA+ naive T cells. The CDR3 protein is CASSVALAPYEQYF. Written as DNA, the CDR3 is TGTGCCAGCAGCGTAGCACTAGCTCCCTACGAGCAGTACTTC.